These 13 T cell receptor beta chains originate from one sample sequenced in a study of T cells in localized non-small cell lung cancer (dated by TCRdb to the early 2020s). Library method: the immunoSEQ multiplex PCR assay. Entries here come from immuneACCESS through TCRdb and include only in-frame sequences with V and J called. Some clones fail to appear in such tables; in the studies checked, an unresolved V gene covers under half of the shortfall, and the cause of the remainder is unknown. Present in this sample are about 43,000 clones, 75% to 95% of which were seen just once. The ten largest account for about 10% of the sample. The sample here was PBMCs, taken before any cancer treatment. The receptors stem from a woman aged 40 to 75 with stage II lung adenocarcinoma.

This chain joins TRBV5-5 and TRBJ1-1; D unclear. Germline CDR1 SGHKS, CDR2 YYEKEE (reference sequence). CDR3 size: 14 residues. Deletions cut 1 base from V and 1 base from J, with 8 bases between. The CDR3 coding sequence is TGTGCCAGCAGCTTGACCGACCGGAACACTGAAGCTTTCTTT. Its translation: CASSLTDRNTEAFF.

The CDR3, as DNA: TGTGCCAGCAGCCTTGGAAGGAATTCACCCCTCCACTTT. The encoded protein is CASSLGRNSPLHF. The chain carries TRBV11-2 and TRBJ1-6, with D hard to call. Trimming removed 5 bases from V and 7 bases from J, with 9 bases in between. This CDR3 is built from 13 residues. Germline CDR1 and CDR2: SGHAT and FQNNGV.

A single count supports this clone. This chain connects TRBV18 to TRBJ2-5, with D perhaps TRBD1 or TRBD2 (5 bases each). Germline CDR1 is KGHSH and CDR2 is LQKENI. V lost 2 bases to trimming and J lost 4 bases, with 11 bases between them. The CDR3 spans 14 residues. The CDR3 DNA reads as TGTGCCAGCTCACCATACGGGGCGGCAGAGACCCAGTACTTC. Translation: CASSPYGAAETQYF.

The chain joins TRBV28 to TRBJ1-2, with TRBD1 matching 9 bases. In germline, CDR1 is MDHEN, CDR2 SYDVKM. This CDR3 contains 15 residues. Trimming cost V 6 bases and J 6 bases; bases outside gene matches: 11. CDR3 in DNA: TGTGCCAGCAGCCTCCTTACAGGGGGCGCGGATGGCTACACCTTC. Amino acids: CASSLLTGGADGYTF.

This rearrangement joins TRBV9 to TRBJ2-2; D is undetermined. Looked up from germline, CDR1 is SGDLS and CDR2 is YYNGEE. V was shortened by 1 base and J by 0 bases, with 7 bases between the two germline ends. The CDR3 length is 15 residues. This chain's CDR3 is CASSVNSANTGELFF. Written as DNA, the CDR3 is TGTGCCAGCAGCGTAAACAGCGCGAACACCGGGGAGCTGTTTTTT.

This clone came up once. CDR3 in DNA: TGTGCCAGCAGTTACGGGAGGGGGGACACTGAAGCTTTCTTT. It specifies CASSYGRGDTEAFF. The chain uses TRBV6-5 and TRBJ1-1; D might be TRBD1 (6 bases). Germline V lookup: CDR1 MNHEY, CDR2 SVGAGI. The CDR3 has 14 amino acids. V dropped 2 bases and J dropped 3 bases, with 10 bases sitting between them.

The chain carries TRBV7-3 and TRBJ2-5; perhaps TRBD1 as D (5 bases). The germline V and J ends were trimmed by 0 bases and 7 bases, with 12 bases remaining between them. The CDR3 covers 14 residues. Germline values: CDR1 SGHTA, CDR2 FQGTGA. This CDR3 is CASSLTGVGATQYF. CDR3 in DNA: TGTGCCAGCAGCTTAACAGGGGTAGGAGCGACCCAGTACTTC.

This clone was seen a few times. For the CDR3, the DNA is TGCGCCAGCGCACCCCGACAGGGGATGAACACTGAAGCTTTCTTT. Amino acid sequence: CASAPRQGMNTEAFF. This chain joins TRBV5-1 and TRBJ1-1, with TRBD1 matching 8 bases. Trimming took 7 bases from V and 0 from J; bases not matched to a gene: 8. The CDR3 contains 15 residues. CDR1 is SGHRS, CDR2 YFSETQ, per germline.

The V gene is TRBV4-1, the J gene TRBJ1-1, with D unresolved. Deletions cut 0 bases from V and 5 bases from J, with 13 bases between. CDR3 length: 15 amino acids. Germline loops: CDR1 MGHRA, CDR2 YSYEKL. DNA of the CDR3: TGCGCCAGCAGCCAAGATTTAAAGGGCCGGACTGAAGCTTTCTTT. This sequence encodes CASSQDLKGRTEAFF.

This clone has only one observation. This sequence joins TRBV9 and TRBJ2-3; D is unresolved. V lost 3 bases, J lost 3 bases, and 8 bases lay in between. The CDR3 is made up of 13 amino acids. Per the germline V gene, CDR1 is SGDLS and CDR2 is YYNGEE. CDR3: CASSASHTDTQYF. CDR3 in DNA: TGTGCCAGCAGCGCCTCACATACAGATACGCAGTATTTT.

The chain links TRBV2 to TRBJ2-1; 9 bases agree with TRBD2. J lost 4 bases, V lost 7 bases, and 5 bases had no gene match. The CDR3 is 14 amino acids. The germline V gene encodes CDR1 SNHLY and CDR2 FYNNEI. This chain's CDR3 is CASKREASYNEQFF. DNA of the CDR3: TGTGCCAGCAAGCGGGAGGCTTCGTACAATGAGCAGTTCTTC. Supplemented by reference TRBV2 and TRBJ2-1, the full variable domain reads EPEVTQTPSHQVTQMGQEVILRCVPISNHLYFYWYRQILGQKVEFLVSFYNNEISEKSEIFDDQFSVERPDGSNFTLKIRSTKLEDSAMYFCASKREASYNEQFFGPGTRLTVL.

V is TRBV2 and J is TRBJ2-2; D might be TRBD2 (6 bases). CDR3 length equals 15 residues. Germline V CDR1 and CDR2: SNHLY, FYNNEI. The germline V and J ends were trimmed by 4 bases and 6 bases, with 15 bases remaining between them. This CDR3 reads CASSVAGSGPGELFF. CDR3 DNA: TGTGCCAGCAGTGTAGCCGGGAGTGGGCCCGGGGAGCTGTTTTTT.

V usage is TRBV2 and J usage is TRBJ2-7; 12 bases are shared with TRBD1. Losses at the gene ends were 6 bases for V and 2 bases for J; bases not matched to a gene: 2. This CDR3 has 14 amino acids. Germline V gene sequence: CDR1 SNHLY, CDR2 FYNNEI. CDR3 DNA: TGTGCCAGCAGGAGGGACAGGGGGCCCTACGAGCAGTACTTC. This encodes CASRRDRGPYEQYF.